These 28 T cell receptor beta chains were sequenced from one sample in a study of blood T cells in healthy people across ages. PCR was performed a second time for about 6 to 11 cycles using a sample-barcoded 5' primer and a J-beta primer mix. TCRdb re-called the 5' RACE reads through MiXCR, storing one row per CDR3 protein. The repertoire has 650,000 to 800,000 distinct CDR3 sequences, under 45% of them found once; the top ten carry nearly 20%. The sample taken for sequencing was blood. All receptors come from a man in his sixties in good health.

In this sample, this clonotype turned up a few times. V gene TRBV12-3 or TRBV12-4 combines with J gene TRBJ2-3, with 8 nucleotides matching TRBD1. Trimming took 3 bases from V and 3 from J; bases not matched to a gene: 5. CDR3 length: 15 residues. CDR3 coding DNA: TGTGCCAGCAGTTTCCGACAGGGGAGGACAGATACGCAGTATTTT. Translating gives CASSFRQGRTDTQYF.

This clonotype was detected ten times or more. The chain combines TRBV27 with TRBJ2-5, with TRBD2 matching over 10 bases. V lost 6 bases, J lost 2 bases, and 6 bases stayed unmatched. Per germline, CDR1 MNHEY and CDR2 SMNVEV (reference sequence). This CDR3 is built from 15 residues. The CDR3 spells CASRGLAETQETQYF. The CDR3 coding sequence is TGTGCCAGCAGAGGACTAGCGGAGACACAAGAGACCCAGTACTTC.

The rearrangement joins TRBV10-3 to TRBJ2-2; tentatively, D is TRBD1 (5 bases). V was shortened by 4 bases and J by 7 bases, with 16 bases between the two germline ends. Germline values: CDR1 ENHRY, CDR2 SYGVKD. This CDR3 has 15 residues. CDR3 DNA sequence: TGTGCCATCAGTGGTGGACACCCTCCCGGCGGGGAGCTGTTTTTT. It is translated as CAISGGHPPGGELFF.

The chain links TRBV5-1 to TRBJ1-1; 11 nucleotides line up with TRBD1. Losses at the gene ends were 1 base for V and 0 bases for J; bases not matched to a gene: 2. The CDR3 consists of 16 residues. CDR1 is SGHRS and CDR2 is YFSETQ in the germline V gene. The CDR3 here is CASSLWTGGLNTEAFF. Here the CDR3 DNA reads TGCGCCAGCAGCTTGTGGACAGGGGGCCTGAACACTGAAGCTTTCTTT.

The gene calls are TRBV7-3 and TRBJ2-1, with 13 bases lining up with TRBD2. Germline loops: CDR1 SGHTA, CDR2 FQGTGA. Trimming cost V 6 bases and J 7 bases; bases outside gene matches: 9. The CDR3 runs 16 residues. The CDR3 coding sequence is TGTGCCAGCAGACTTGGGCCGGGACTAGCGGGAAATGAGCAGTTCTTC. Translated: CASRLGPGLAGNEQFF.

This chain links TRBV29-1 with TRBJ2-1, with D tentatively TRBD2 (5 bases). Trimming shortened V by 7 bases and J by 3 bases, and 13 bases separated the two germline ends. Germline assignment: CDR1 SQVTM and CDR2 ANQGSEA. CDR3 length equals 13 residues. This CDR3 is CSATRVFYNEQFF. In DNA form, the CDR3 reads TGCAGCGCTACTAGAGTCTTCTACAATGAGCAGTTCTTC.

The genes are TRBV10-3 and TRBJ1-1; D unresolved. The germline V gene encodes CDR1 ENHRY and CDR2 SYGVKD. V lost 6 bases, J lost 1 base, and 9 bases lay in between. This CDR3 spans 13 amino acids. The CDR3 sequence: CAISEQANTEAFF. The CDR3 DNA is TGTGCCATCAGCGAGCAGGCGAACACTGAAGCTTTCTTT.

The J gene is TRBJ2-7, the V gene TRBV5-1; weak D call: TRBD1 (5 bases). V was cut by 4 bases and J by 3 bases, with 17 bases left in between. Germline V CDR1 and CDR2: SGHRS, YFSETQ. There are 15 residues in the CDR3. CDR3 nucleotide sequence: TGCGCCAGCAGCCTGGACATGATGCAGGGCTACGAGCAGTACTTC. Amino acids: CASSLDMMQGYEQYF.

In its sample, this clonotype was seen a few times. The chain recombines TRBV20-1 with TRBJ2-3, with 7 nucleotides matching TRBD1. CDR1 and CDR2 (germline): DFQATT, SNEGSKA (reference sequence). The CDR3 is made up of 13 amino acids. J gave up 6 bases and V 6 bases, and 9 bases lay outside the gene matches. The DNA of the CDR3 is TGCAGTGCCCCGGACAGGATCAGGGATACGCAGTATTTT. It specifies CSAPDRIRDTQYF.

The rearrangement joins TRBV6-2 or TRBV6-3 to TRBJ2-3; D gene unclear. Germline loops: CDR1 MNHEY, CDR2 SVGEGT. This CDR3 is built from 13 residues. Trimming removed 5 bases at V and 4 bases at J, with 10 bases between. CDR3 sequence (DNA): TGTGCCAGCAGTCCCGGGCCGTCAGATACGCAGTATTTT. It translates to CASSPGPSDTQYF.

The chain carries TRBV20-1 and TRBJ2-5; D is undetermined. Between the trimmed V and J ends, which lost 5 bases and 2 bases, there was a span of 12 bases. This CDR3 is built from 13 residues. Germline V CDR1 and CDR2: DFQATT, SNEGSKA (reference sequence). DNA of the CDR3: TGCAGTGCTCCACCGGCCCCTCAAGAGACCCAGTACTTC. It specifies CSAPPAPQETQYF.

In this sample, this clonotype turned up a few times. The chain recombines TRBV29-1 with TRBJ2-7; 7 bases are a match to TRBD1. CDR3 length: 15 amino acids. Germline loops: CDR1 SQVTM, CDR2 ANQGSEA. Trimming removed 4 bases from V and 7 bases from J; junction bases left unmatched: 16. For the CDR3, the DNA is TGCAGCGTTGCCCCCGGGACAGCCAATAACAATGAGCAGTACTTC. This translates into CSVAPGTANNNEQYF.

The rearrangement joins TRBV6-4 to TRBJ2-7; no definite D call. Germline values: CDR1 MRHNA, CDR2 SNTAGT. The CDR3 covers 12 residues. V lost 2 bases to trimming and J lost 6 bases, with 8 bases between them. DNA for the CDR3: TGTGCCAGCAGTGACCCACAAGTCGAGCAGTACTTC. Its translation: CASSDPQVEQYF.

On this clonotype: This could be a read error, since a much larger clone is one nucleotide away. The chain carries TRBV29-1 and TRBJ2-7; D ambiguous. Germline CDR1 reads SQVTM; CDR2 reads ANQGSEA. The CDR3 is 16 residues long. Trimming cost V 0 bases and J 7 bases, with 22 bases left between them. The CDR3 loop reads CSVEDLNSISYNEQYF. The CDR3 coding sequence is TGCAGCGTTGAAGATCTTAACTCCATCTCCTACAATGAGCAGTACTTC.

Many counts were recorded for this clonotype. The chain recombines TRBV27 with TRBJ2-5; TRBD2 agrees at 10 bases. This CDR3 contains 16 residues. CDR1 and CDR2 from the germline V gene are MNHEY and SMNVEV (reference sequence). J was trimmed by 2 bases and V by 5 bases; bases with no gene match: 8. CDR3 coding DNA: TGTGCCAGCAGTCTCGGTAGCGGGGGGCCACAAGAGACCCAGTACTTC. Protein sequence: CASSLGSGGPQETQYF.

The CDR3 DNA follows: TGTGCCACCAGCAGACCCCGGACAAGGGGTTTCCAAGAGACCCAGTACTTC. Translated, it gives CATSRPRTRGFQETQYF. This rearrangement joins TRBV15 to TRBJ2-5; a weak D match, TRBD1 (5 bases). The germline gives CDR1 LNHNV, CDR2 YYDKDF (reference sequence). Trimming stripped 2 bases from V and 1 base from J, with 17 bases between. This CDR3 contains 17 residues.

This clonotype came up a few times. This chain's CDR3 is CASSFTLAASYEQYF. The DNA of the CDR3 is TGTGCCAGCAGCTTCACACTAGCGGCATCCTACGAGCAGTACTTC. The chain employs TRBV7-2 and TRBJ2-7, with 8 bases fitting TRBD2. V shed 3 bases and J 1 base; nucleotides not matched to a gene: 5. Germline loops: CDR1 SGHTA, CDR2 FQGNSA. The CDR3 consists of 15 residues.

The chain uses TRBV29-1 and TRBJ1-2; D gene ambiguous. Germline values: CDR1 SQVTM, CDR2 ANQGSEA. The CDR3 has 14 residues. V lost 4 bases to trimming and J lost 4 bases, with 16 bases between them. The CDR3 is CSVAPTDSGYGYTF. The CDR3 bases are TGCAGCGTTGCGCCGACGGATTCCGGCTATGGCTACACCTTC.

This clonotype was observed a handful of times. The chain links TRBV7-2 to TRBJ2-3, with TRBD1 matching over 11 bases. V gave up 4 bases and J gave up 6 bases; unmatched junction bases: 9. Germline CDR1 SGHTA, CDR2 FQGNSA. This CDR3 comprises 16 residues. The CDR3 loop is CASSSSWTGGIDTQYF. The CDR3 DNA is TGTGCCAGCAGCTCCTCGTGGACAGGGGGCATTGATACGCAGTATTTT. The full variable domain, its missing parts supplied by reference TRBV7-2 and TRBJ2-3, is GAGVSQSPSNKVTEKGKDVELRCDPISGHTALYWYRQSLGQGLEFLIYFQGNSAPDKSGLPSDRFSAERTGGSVSTLTIQRTQQEDSAVYLCASSSSWTGGIDTQYFGPGTRLTVL.

The table lists this clonotype with a few counts. This sequence joins TRBV5-1 and TRBJ1-2; TRBD1 is a possible D gene (6 bases). V gave up 0 bases and J gave up 3 bases, with 12 bases separating them. Germline V gene data show CDR1 as SGHRS and CDR2 as YFSETQ. The CDR3 is 15 amino acids. The CDR3 DNA sequence: TGCGCCAGCAGCTTGGGGAGGACAGAAGACTATGGCTACACCTTC. Its protein is CASSLGRTEDYGYTF.

V and J are TRBV14 and TRBJ2-3; D is uncertain. The CDR3 totals 13 residues. Germline assignment: CDR1 SGHDN and CDR2 FVKESK. Trimming removed 5 bases at V and 0 bases at J, with 6 bases between. The CDR3 DNA reads as TGTGCCAGCAGCTCCTTTAGCACAGATACGCAGTATTTT. It is translated as CASSSFSTDTQYF.

On this clonotype: Being one base from a much bigger clone, this may be a read error. J is TRBJ1-2 and V is TRBV9; the D is unclear. Germline V gene sequence: CDR1 SGDLS, CDR2 YYNGEE. V was pared by 0 bases and J by 3 bases, with 9 bases between. The CDR3 spans 14 residues. CDR3 residues: CASSVGGSDYGYTF. The CDR3 DNA follows: TGTGCCAGCAGCGTAGGCGGCAGCGACTATGGCTACACCTTC.

The chain has TRBV5-1 and TRBJ2-5, with D possibly matching TRBD1 (5 bases). The CDR3 spans 14 residues. Trimming stripped 4 bases from V and 3 bases from J, with 13 bases between. Germline assignment: CDR1 SGHRS and CDR2 YFSETQ. The chain's CDR3 is CASSLQGIEETQYF. The CDR3 nucleotides are TGCGCCAGCAGCCTTCAGGGTATCGAAGAGACCCAGTACTTC.

The rearrangement joins TRBV10-3 to TRBJ2-4; 9 bases map to TRBD2. The J call is uncertain, as TRBJ2-7 better fits the DNA end. Germline CDR1 and CDR2: ENHRY and SYGVKD. CDR3 length equals 16 residues. The CDR3 DNA is TGTGCCATCAGTGAGTCGACTAGCGGCTCTGTGGACGAGCAGTACTTC. It is translated as CAISESTSGSVDEQYF.

This clonotype showed up just a few times. This rearrangement joins TRBV4-1 to TRBJ1-2; weak D call: TRBD1 (6 bases). This CDR3 is 16 amino acids long. CDR1 is MGHRA, CDR2 YSYEKL, per germline. V dropped 0 bases and J dropped 6 bases, with 17 bases sitting between them. DNA for the CDR3: TGCGCCAGCAGCCAAGAGCAAGGGGGGCGCGAGAATGGCTACACCTTC. Translating gives CASSQEQGGRENGYTF.

This clonotype was found a few times. This chain joins TRBV5-1 and TRBJ2-1; D is perhaps TRBD1 (6 bases). Germline assignment: CDR1 SGHRS and CDR2 YFSETQ. CDR3 length equals 12 residues. V was pared by 2 bases and J by 9 bases, with 9 bases between. This chain's CDR3 is CASSLQGLEQFF. The CDR3 region has the DNA TGCGCCAGCAGCTTACAGGGTCTTGAGCAGTTCTTC.

The chain couples TRBV5-5 to TRBJ1-5; no definite D call. The CDR3 is 14 amino acids. Trimming took 0 bases from V and 3 from J, leaving 7 bases between them. CDR1 is SGHKS, CDR2 YYEKEE, per germline (reference sequence). CDR3 nucleotides: TGTGCCAGCAGCTTGGGGCAGGCCAATCAGCCCCAGCATTTT. Encoded protein: CASSLGQANQPQHF.

The chain couples TRBV7-2 to TRBJ2-7; D is unclear. Germline V gives CDR1 SGHTA, CDR2 FQGNSA. There are 14 residues in the CDR3. Trimming took 4 bases from V and 2 from J, leaving 12 bases between them. The CDR3 DNA reads TGTGCCAGCAGCTACACGGGCCAAGCCTACGAGCAGTACTTC. As protein: CASSYTGQAYEQYF.